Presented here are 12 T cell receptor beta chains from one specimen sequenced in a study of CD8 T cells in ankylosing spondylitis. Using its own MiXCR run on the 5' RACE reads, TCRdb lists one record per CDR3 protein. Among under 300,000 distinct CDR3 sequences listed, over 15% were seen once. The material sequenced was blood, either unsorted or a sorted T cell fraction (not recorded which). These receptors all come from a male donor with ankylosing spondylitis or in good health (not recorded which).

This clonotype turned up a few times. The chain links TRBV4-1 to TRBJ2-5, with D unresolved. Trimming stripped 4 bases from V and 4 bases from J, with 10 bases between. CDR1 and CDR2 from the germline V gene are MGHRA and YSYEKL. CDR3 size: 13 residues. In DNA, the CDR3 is TGCGCCAGCAGCCCCATAGGTGGAGAGACCCAGTACTTC. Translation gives CASSPIGGETQYF.

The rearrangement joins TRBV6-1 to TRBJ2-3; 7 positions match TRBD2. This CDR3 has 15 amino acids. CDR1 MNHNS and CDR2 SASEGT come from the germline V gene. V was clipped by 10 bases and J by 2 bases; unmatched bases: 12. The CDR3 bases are TGTGCCACCCAACCCCCGGGAGGACCCACAGATACGCAGTATTTT. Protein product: CATQPPGGPTDTQYF.

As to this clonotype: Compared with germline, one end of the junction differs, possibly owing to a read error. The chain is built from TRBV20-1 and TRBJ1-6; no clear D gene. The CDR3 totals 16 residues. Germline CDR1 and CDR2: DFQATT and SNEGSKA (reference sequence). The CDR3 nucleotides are TGCAGTGCTAGAGATGAATCGGATTCCTATAATTTACCCCTCCACTTT. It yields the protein CSARDESDSYNLPLHF.

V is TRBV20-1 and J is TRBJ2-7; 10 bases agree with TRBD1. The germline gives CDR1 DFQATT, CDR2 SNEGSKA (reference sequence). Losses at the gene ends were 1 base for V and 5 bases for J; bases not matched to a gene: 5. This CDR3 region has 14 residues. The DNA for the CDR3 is TGCAGTGCTAGAGGGGACAGGGGTCTCCACGAGCAGTACTTC. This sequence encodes CSARGDRGLHEQYF.

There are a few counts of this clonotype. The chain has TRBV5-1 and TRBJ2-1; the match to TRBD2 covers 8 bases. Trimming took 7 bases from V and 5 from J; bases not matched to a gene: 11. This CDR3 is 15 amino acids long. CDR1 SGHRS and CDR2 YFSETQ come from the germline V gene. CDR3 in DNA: TGCGCCAGCCTCTACGGAGCGGGAGAGGACAATGAGCAGTTCTTC. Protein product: CASLYGAGEDNEQFF.

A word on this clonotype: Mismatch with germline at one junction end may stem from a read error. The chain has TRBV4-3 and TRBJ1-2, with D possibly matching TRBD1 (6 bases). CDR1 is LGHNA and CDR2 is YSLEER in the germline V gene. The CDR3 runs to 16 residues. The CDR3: CASSQGTALDGYGYTF. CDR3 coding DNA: TGCGCCAGCAGCCAAGGGACAGCCCTCGACGGCTATGGCTATACCTTC.

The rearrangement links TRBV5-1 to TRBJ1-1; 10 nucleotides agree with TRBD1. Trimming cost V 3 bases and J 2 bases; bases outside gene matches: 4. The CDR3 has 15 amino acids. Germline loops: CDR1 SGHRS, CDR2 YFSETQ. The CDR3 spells CASSSGDRGNTEAFF. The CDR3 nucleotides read TGCGCCAGCAGCTCGGGGGACAGGGGAAACACTGAAGCTTTCTTT.

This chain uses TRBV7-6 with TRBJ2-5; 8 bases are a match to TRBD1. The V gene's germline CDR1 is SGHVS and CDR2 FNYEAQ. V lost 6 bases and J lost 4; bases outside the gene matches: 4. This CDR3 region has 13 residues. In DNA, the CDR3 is TGTGCCAGCAGGGGTCAGGGGGCAGAGACCCAGTACTTC. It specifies CASRGQGAETQYF. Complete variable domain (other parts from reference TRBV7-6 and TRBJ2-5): GAGVSQSPRYKVTKRGQDVALRCDPISGHVSLYWYRQALGQGPEFLTYFNYEAQQDKSGLPNDRFSAERPEGSISTLTIQRTEQRDSAMYRCASRGQGAETQYFGPGTRLLVL.

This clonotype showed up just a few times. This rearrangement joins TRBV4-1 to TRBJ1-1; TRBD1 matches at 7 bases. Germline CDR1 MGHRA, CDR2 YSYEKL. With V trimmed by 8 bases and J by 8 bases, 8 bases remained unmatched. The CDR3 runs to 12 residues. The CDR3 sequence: CASQGTAAEAFF. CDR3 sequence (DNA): TGCGCCAGCCAAGGGACAGCGGCCGAAGCTTTCTTT.

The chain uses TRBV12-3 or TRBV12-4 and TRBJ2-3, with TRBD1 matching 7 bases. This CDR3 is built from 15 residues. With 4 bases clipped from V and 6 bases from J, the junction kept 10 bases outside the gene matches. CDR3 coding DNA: TGTGCCAGCAGTTACTTTTCCTCACAGGGGGATACGCAGTATTTT. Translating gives CASSYFSSQGDTQYF.

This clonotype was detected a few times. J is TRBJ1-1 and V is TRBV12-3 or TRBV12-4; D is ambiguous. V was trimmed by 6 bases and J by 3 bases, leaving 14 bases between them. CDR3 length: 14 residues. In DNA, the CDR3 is TGTGCCAGCAGCCCTTTGGCCTTACACACTGAAGCTTTCTTT. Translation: CASSPLALHTEAFF.

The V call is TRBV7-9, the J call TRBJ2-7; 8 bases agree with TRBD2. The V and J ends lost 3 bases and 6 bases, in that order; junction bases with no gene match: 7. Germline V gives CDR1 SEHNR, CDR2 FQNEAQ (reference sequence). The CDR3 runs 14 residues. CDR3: CASSFSGEEPEQYF. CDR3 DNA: TGTGCCAGCAGCTTTAGCGGGGAGGAGCCCGAGCAGTACTTC.